This T cell receptor beta chain appears in the sequencing data of a study of T-cell reconstitution after alpha-beta-depleted transplantation in children. This clonotype has a handful of counts. Preparing the TCRbeta library involved the use of unique molecular identifiers. TCRdb called the PCR reads again in MiXCR, with one record for every CDR3 protein. The sample lists 400,000 to 500,000 distinct CDR3 sequences; about a tenth were seen once. Germline V lookup: CDR1 MNHEY, CDR2 SVGEGT. The germline V and J ends were trimmed by 6 bases and 4 bases, with 15 bases remaining between them. This CDR3 region has 14 residues.

The sample in question was PBMCs from the stem cell graft donor, obtained from the stem cell graft. The V gene is TRBV6-2 or TRBV6-3, the J gene TRBJ2-5, with D possibly matching TRBD1 (6 bases). This TCR derives from a human donor who donated a stem cell graft to a child with acute myeloid leukemia. CDR3 bases: TGTGCCAGCAGCCTAACAGGGTACGGAGAGACCCAGTACTTC. As protein: CASSLTGYGETQYF.